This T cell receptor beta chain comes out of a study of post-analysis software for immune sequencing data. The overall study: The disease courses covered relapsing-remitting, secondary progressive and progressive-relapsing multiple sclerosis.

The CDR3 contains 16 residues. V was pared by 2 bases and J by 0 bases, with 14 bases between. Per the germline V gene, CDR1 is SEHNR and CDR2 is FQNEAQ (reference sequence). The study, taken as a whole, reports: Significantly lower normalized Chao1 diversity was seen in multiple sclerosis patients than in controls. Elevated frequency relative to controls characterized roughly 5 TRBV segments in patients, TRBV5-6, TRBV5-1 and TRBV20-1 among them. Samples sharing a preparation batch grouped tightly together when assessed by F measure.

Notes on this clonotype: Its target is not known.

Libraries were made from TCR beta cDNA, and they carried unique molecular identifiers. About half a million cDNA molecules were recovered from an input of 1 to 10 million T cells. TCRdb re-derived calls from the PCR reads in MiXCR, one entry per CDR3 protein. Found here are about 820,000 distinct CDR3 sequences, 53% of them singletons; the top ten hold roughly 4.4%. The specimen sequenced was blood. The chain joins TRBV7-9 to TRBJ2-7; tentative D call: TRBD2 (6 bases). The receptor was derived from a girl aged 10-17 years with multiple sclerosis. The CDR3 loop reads CASSLKNGGISYEQYF. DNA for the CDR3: TGTGCCAGCAGCTTAAAAAACGGGGGAATCTCCTACGAGCAGTACTTC.